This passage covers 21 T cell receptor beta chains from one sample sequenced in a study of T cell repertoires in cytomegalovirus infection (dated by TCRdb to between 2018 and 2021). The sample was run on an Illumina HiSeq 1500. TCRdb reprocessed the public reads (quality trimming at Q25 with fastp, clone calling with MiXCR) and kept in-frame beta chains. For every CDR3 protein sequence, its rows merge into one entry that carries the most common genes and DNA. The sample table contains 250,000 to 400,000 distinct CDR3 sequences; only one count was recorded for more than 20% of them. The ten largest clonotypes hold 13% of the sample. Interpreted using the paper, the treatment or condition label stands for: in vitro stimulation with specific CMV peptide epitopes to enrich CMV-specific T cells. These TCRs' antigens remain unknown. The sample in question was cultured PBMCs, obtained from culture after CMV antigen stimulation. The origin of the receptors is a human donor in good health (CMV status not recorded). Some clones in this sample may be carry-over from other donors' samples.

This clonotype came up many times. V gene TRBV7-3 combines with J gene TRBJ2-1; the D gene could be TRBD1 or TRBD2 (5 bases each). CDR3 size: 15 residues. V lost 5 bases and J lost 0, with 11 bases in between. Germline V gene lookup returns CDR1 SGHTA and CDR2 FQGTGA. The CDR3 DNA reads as TGTGCCAGCAGCGGGACGGGAAGCTCCTACAATGAGCAGTTCTTC. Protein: CASSGTGSSYNEQFF. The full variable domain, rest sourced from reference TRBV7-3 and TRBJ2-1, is GAGVSQTPSNKVTEKGKYVELRCDPISGHTALYWYRQSLGQGPEFLIYFQGTGAADDSGLPNDRFFAVRPEGSVSTLKIQRTERGDSAVYLCASSGTGSSYNEQFFGPGTRLTVL.

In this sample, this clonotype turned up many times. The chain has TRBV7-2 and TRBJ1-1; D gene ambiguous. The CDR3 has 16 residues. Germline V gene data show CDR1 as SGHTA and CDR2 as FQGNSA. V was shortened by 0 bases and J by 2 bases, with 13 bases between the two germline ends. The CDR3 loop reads CASSLASGSRNTEAFF. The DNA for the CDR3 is TGTGCCAGCAGCTTAGCGTCTGGCAGCAGAAACACTGAAGCTTTCTTT.

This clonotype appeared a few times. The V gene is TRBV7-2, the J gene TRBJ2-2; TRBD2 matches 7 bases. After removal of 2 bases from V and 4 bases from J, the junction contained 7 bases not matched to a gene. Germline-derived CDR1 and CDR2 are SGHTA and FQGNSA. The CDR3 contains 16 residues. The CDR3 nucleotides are TGTGCCAGCAGCTTATTCGCGGGAGTTGGCACCGGGGAGCTGTTTTTT. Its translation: CASSLFAGVGTGELFF.

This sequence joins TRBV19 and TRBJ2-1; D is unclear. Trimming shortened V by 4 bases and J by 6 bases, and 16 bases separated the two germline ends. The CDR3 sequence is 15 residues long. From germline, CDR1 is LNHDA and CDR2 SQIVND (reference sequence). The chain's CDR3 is CASSRGLDVGNEQFF. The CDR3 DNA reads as TGTGCCAGTAGTAGGGGATTAGATGTGGGCAATGAGCAGTTCTTC.

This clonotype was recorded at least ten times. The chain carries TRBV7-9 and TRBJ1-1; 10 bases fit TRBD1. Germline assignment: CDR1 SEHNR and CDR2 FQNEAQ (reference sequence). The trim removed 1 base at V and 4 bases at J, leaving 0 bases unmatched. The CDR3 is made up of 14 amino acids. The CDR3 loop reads CASSLGQGATEAFF. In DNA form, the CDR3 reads TGTGCCAGCAGCTTAGGACAGGGGGCCACTGAAGCTTTCTTT. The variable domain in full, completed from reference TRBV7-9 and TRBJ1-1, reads DTGVSQNPRHKITKRGQNVTFRCDPISEHNRLYWYRQTLGQGPEFLTYFQNEAQLEKSRLLSDRFSAERPKGSFSTLEIQRTEQGDSAMYLCASSLGQGATEAFFGQGTRLTVV.

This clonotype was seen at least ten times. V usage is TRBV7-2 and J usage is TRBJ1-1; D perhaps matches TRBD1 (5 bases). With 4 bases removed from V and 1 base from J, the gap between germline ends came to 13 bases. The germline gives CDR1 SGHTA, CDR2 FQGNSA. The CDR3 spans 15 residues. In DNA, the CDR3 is TGTGCCAGCAGCTCCCTCAGGGTTAGGAACACTGAAGCTTTCTTT. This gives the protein CASSSLRVRNTEAFF.

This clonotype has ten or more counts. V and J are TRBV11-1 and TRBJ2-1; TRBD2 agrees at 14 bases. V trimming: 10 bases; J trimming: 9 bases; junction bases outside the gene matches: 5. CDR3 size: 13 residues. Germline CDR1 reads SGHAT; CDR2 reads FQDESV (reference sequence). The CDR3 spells CAKGLAGASEQFF. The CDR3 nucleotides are TGTGCCAAGGGACTAGCGGGAGCTTCTGAGCAGTTCTTC.

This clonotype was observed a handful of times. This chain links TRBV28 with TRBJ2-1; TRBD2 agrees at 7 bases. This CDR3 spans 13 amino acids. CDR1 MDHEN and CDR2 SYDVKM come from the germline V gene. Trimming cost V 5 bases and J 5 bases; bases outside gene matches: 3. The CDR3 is CASSPGGDNEQFF. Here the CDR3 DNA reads TGTGCCAGCAGTCCGGGGGGTGACAATGAGCAGTTCTTC. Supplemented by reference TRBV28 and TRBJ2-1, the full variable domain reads DVKVTQSSRYLVKRTGEKVFLECVQDMDHENMFWYRQDPGLGLRLIYFSYDVKMKEKGDIPEGYSVSREKKERFSLILESASTNQTSMYLCASSPGGDNEQFFGPGTRLTVL.

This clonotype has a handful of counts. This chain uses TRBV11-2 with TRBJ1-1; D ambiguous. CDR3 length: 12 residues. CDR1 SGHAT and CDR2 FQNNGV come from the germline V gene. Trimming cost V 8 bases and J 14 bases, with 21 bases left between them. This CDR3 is CASGPREGARFF. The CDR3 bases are TGTGCCAGCGGTCCGCGAGAAGGCGCGCGCTTCTTT.

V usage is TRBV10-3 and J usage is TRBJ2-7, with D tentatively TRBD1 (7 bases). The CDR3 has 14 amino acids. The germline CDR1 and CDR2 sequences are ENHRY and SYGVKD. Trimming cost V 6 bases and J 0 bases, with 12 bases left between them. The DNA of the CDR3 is TGTGCCATCAGACTGCGGGACAGCTCCTACGAGCAGTACTTC. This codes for CAIRLRDSSYEQYF.

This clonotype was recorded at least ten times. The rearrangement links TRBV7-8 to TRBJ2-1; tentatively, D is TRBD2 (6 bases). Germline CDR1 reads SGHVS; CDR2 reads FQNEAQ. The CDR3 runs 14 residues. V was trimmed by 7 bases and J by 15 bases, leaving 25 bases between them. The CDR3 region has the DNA TGTGCCAGCAAGTTAAGATCGGGAGAAGCCCCCCCGTTCTTC. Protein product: CASKLRSGEAPPFF.

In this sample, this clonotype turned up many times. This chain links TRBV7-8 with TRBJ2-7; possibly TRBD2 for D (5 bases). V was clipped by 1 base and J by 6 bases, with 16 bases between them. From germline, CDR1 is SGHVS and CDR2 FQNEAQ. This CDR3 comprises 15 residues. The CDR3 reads CASSLELARRGEQYF. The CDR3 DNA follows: TGTGCCAGCAGCTTAGAGCTAGCCCGGCGAGGCGAGCAGTACTTC.

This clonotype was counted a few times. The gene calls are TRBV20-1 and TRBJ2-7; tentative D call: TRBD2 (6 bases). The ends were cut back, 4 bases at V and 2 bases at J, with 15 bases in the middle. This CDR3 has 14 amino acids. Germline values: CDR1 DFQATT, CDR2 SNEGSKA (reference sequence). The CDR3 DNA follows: TGCAGTGCTAACCCCGGGGACTTAACCTACGAGCAGTACTTC. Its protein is CSANPGDLTYEQYF.

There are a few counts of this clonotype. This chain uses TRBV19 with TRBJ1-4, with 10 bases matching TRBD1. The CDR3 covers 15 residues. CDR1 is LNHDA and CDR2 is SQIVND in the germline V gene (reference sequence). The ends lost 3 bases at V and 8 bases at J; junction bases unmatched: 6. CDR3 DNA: TGTGCCAGTAGTATGCGGACAGGGGGAAGCGAAAAACTGTTTTTT. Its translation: CASSMRTGGSEKLFF. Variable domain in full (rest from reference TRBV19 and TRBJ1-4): DGGITQSPKYLFRKEGQNVTLSCEQNLNHDAMYWYRQDPGQGLRLIYYSQIVNDFQKGDIAEGYSVSREKKESFPLTVTSAQKNPTAFYLCASSMRTGGSEKLFFGSGTQLSVL.

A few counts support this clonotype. The CDR3 is CASSPRTGVNEQFF. CDR3 in DNA: TGTGCCAGCAGTCCTCGGACAGGGGTCAATGAGCAGTTCTTC. The chain links TRBV28 to TRBJ2-1, with 9 bases matching TRBD1. Germline CDR1 reads MDHEN; CDR2 reads SYDVKM. The CDR3 sequence is 14 residues long. Trimming removed 5 bases from V and 6 bases from J; junction bases left unmatched: 5.

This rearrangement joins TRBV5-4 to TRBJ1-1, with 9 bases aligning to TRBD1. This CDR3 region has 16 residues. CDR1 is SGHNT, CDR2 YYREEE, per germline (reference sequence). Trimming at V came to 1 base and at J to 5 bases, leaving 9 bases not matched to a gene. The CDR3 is CASSLKGYRGQTEAFF. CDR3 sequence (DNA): TGTGCCAGCAGCTTGAAAGGGTACAGGGGGCAGACTGAAGCTTTCTTT.

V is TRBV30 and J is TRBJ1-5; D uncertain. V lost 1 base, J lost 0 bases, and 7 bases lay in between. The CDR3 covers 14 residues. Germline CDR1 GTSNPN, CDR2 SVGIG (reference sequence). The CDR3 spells CAWSAGISNQPQHF. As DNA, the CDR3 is TGTGCCTGGAGTGCGGGAATTAGCAATCAGCCCCAGCATTTT.

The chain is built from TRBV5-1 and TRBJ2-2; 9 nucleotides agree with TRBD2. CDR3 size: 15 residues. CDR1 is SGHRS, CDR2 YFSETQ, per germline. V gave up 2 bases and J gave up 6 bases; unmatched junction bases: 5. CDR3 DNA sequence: TGCGCCAGCAGCTTTGGCGGGAGGGACGCCGGGGAGCTGTTTTTT. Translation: CASSFGGRDAGELFF. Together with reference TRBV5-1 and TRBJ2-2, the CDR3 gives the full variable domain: KAGVTQTPRYLIKTRGQQVTLSCSPISGHRSVSWYQQTPGQGLQFLFEYFSETQRNKGNFPGRFSGRQFSNSRSEMNVSTLELGDSALYLCASSFGGRDAGELFFGEGSRLTVL.

CDR3 coding DNA: TGTGCCAGCAGCTTCGTAGGGGAGTCCTACGAGCAGTACTTC. This translates into CASSFVGESYEQYF. J is TRBJ2-7 and V is TRBV7-2; tentatively, D is TRBD1 or TRBD2 (5 bases each). Trimming took off 3 bases at V and 1 base at J, with 10 bases between the two ends. Per germline, CDR1 SGHTA and CDR2 FQGNSA. The CDR3 is 14 residues long.

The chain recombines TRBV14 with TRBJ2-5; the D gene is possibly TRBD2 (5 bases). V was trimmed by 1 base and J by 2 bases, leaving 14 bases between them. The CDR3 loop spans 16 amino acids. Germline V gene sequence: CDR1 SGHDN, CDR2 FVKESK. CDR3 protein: CASSQGPAAGQETQYF. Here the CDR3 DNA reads TGTGCCAGCAGCCAAGGCCCAGCGGCCGGGCAAGAGACCCAGTACTTC. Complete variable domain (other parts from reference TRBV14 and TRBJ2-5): EAGVTQFPSHSVIEKGQTVTLRCDPISGHDNLYWYRRVMGKEIKFLLHFVKESKQDESGMPNNRFLAERTGGTYSTLKVQPAELEDSGVYFCASSQGPAAGQETQYFGPGTRLLVL.

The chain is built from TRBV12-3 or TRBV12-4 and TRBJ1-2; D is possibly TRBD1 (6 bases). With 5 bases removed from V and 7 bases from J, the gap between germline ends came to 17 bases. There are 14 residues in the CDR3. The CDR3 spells CASSRGGREGGYTF. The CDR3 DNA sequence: TGTGCCAGCAGTAGGGGGGGCAGGGAGGGTGGCTACACCTTC.